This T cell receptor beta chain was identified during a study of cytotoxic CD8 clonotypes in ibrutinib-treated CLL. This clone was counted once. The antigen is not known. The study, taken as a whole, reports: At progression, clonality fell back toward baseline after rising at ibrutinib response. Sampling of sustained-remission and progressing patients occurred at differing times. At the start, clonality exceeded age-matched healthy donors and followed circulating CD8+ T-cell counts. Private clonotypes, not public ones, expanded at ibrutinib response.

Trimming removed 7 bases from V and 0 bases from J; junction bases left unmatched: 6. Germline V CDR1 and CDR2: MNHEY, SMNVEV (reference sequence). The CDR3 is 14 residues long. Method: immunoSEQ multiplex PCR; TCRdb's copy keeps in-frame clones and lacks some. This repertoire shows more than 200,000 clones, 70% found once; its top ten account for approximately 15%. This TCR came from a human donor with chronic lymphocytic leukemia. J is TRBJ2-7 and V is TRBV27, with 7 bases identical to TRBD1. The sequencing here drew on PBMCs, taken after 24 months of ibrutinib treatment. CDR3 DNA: TGTGCCAGCAACCCGACAGGGCCCTCCTACGAGCAGTACTTC. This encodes CASNPTGPSYEQYF.